A selection of T cell receptor beta chains follows, all from one sample in a study of molecular identifiers for immune sequencing clone quantification. From the PCR reads, TCRdb called clonotypes with MiXCR, one entry per CDR3 protein. The sample gives tens of thousands of distinct CDR3 sequences, around a quarter of which show up once; 0.78% is in the top ten. The source material was naive CD8+ T cells from blood, with Jurkat cell RNA spiked in. Every receptor here comes from a human donor in good health. Some libraries in this study had Jurkat cell RNA spiked in. The conserved cysteine and the conserved F or W are not part of the CDR3 here.

>TRBV30
AWSVLDRGSSPLH
>TRBV27
ASSLSVSTEAF
>TRBV6-6
ASSYGRGEQY
>TRBV7-8
ASSPTGNYGYT
>TRBV18
ASSPPRLPQETQY
>TRBV6-2/TRBV6-3
ASSYHSGGAGNEQF
>TRBV29-1
SVYLVPNYGYT
>TRBV20-1
SARTGVSTEAF
>TRBV7-6
ASSSWTGVAQETQY
>TRBV4-3
ASSQMDLEGPNEKLF
>TRBV7-8
ACSLGGLLNQPQH
>TRBV29-1
SVSLAVNTGELF
>TRBV27
ASSFLSTGELF
>TRBV2
ASSEASGGLSLGYT
>TRBV7-6
ASSLMKGQDNSPLH
>TRBV7-9
ASSMDRYTEAF
>TRBV24-1
ATSERLAGNTGELF
>TRBV2
ASSGLDTSTDTQY
>TRBV4-3
ASSQDWTAYEQY
>TRBV6-2/TRBV6-3
ASTAGVPTTGEQY
>TRBV6-1
ASSEAREFDEQY
>TRBV20-1
SARAQGAYYAQY
>TRBV18
ASSPGMTAVTFGTSNTGELF
>TRBV19
ASSIVSGGGETQY
>TRBV6-5
ASWGGSEQY
>TRBV13
ASSPGTGPGSGNQETQY
>TRBV19
ASSPRQENYNEQF
>TRBV19
ASSIDSVGTDTQY
>TRBV27
ASSLMGGVLF
>TRBV7-9
ASSLTGASNQPQH
>TRBV9
ASSPGRDNQPQH
>TRBV7-9
ASSHPGGNNEQF
>TRBV27
ACSLSSGVGDSPLH
>TRBV11-3
ASADRDSGRSYNEQF
>TRBV29-1
SVEDLSDTQY
>TRBV28
ASSFRGLGTQY
>TRBV7-9
ASSLSVGLAKNIQY
>TRBV3-1
ASSQFSGGFQETQY
>TRBV30
ACSPPSRGEKLF
>TRBV7-9
ASRGGWNTEAF
>TRBV4-1
ASSQGTVLTYEQY
>TRBV4-1
ASSQNRGPSNEHY
>TRBV19
ASSMQNPTEAF
>TRBV3-2
ASIRGETQY
>TRBV5-6
ASSLGLESTDTQY
>TRBV12-3/TRBV12-4
ASSLTSDSSYEQY
>TRBV21-1
ASSYHDGAEYSNQPQH
>TRBV3-1
ANSQEWREGYQETQY
>TRBV7-2
ASSLGGTYEQY
>TRBV13
ASSGPGTDYTEAS
>TRBV29-1
SVAGTQGLQRGGQY
>TRBV6-5
ASSPTEEVPQH
>TRBV12-3/TRBV12-4
ASTYDRGNTEAF
>TRBV30
AARADLQETLY